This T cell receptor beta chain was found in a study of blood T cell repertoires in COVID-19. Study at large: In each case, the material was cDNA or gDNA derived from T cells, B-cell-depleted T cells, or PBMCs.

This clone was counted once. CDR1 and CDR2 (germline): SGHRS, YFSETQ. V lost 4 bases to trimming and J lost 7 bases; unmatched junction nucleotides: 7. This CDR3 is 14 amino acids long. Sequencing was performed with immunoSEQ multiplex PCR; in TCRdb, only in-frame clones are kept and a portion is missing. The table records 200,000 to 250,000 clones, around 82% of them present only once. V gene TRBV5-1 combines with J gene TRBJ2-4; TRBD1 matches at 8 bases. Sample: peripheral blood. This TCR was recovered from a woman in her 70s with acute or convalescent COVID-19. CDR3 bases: TGCGCCAGCAGCCCCGGACAGGGTCGGAACATTCAGTACTTC. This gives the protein CASSPGQGRNIQYF.